This is a list of T cell receptor beta chains from one sample in a study of cytomegalovirus exposure and HLA in healthy donors. The table came from immunoSEQ multiplex PCR; TCRdb's copy has only in-frame clones and leaves some out. This sample has over 90,000 clones, with approximately 94% found just once. The sample consisted of PBMCs. Receptors originate from a woman between 18 and 30 years old in good health and CMV-seronegative. CDR3s include the opening cysteine and the closing phenylalanine or tryptophan. A D gene is named only where the DNA matches it firmly. Not every row has a clone size; where given, it reads once, few, many or a size class.

TRBV6-1	TRBJ1-3	few	.	CASSEAAGTGNTIYF	TGTGCCAGCAGTGAAGCGGCAGGGACTGGAAACACCATATATTTT
TRBV19	TRBJ2-7	.	TRBD2	CASSSLAPGLAGLKEQYF	TGTGCCAGTAGTTCCCTCGCGCCGGGACTAGCGGGACTAAAGGAGCAGTACTTC
TRBV5-6	TRBJ1-3	.	.	CASSPWGRSSGNTIYF	TGTGCCAGCAGCCCCTGGGGGCGCTCCTCTGGAAACACCATATATTTT
TRBV6-1	TRBJ1-5	.	.	CASSDPTGWQPQHF	TGTGCCAGCAGTGATCCCACAGGGTGGCAGCCCCAGCATTTT
TRBV6-1	TRBJ1-5	few	TRBD1	CASSPTGSSNQPQHF	TGTGCCAGCAGTCCGACAGGGTCGAGCAATCAGCCCCAGCATTTT
TRBV9	TRBJ2-7	.	TRBD2	CASSVGASGASYEQYF	TGTGCCAGCAGCGTAGGCGCTAGCGGTGCTTCCTACGAGCAGTACTTC
TRBV28	TRBJ1-5	.	TRBD1	CASSFISTGGNQPQHF	TGTGCCAGCAGTTTTATCTCGACAGGGGGCAATCAGCCCCAGCATTTT
TRBV19	TRBJ1-2	.	TRBD1	CASSIETGIQGYGYTF	TGTGCCAGTAGTATAGAGACAGGGATACAGGGCTATGGCTACACCTTC
TRBV11-3	TRBJ2-5	.	TRBD1	CASSPHGQGQETQYF	TGTGCCAGCAGCCCCCATGGACAGGGTCAAGAGACCCAGTACTTC
TRBV28	TRBJ1-1	.	.	CASSGRRTNTEAFF	TGTGCCAGCAGTGGGAGGCGGACGAACACTGAAGCTTTCTTT
TRBV7-3	TRBJ1-2	.	.	CASSLTHRDGYTF	TGTGCCAGCAGCTTAACCCACAGGGATGGCTACACCTTC
TRBV10-3	TRBJ1-3	.	.	CAIPSGAGNTIYF	TGTGCCATCCCCTCAGGGGCTGGAAACACCATATATTTT
TRBV13	TRBJ1-3	.	.	CASSSKPGLQWDTIYF	TGTGCCAGCAGCTCCAAACCGGGACTTCAGTGGGACACCATATATTTT
TRBV13	TRBJ2-2	.	TRBD1	CASITWDRMNTGELFF	TGTGCCAGCATCACCTGGGACAGGATGAACACCGGGGAGCTGTTTTTT
TRBV5-1	TRBJ2-1	.	TRBD2	CASSYRGEGDEQFF	TGCGCCAGCAGCTACCGAGGGGAGGGCGATGAGCAGTTCTTC
TRBV28	TRBJ2-7	.	.	CASSVWTNSYEQYF	TGTGCCAGCAGTGTATGGACAAACTCCTACGAGCAGTACTTC
TRBV4-1	TRBJ2-7	.	.	CASSQGGSYEQYF	TGCGCCAGCAGCCAAGGAGGGTCCTACGAGCAGTACTTC
TRBV6-5	TRBJ2-7	.	.	CASPYRTAYEQYF	TGTGCCAGCCCCTATCGGACAGCATACGAGCAGTACTTC
TRBV7-3	TRBJ1-5	.	.	CASSFLKQGCQPQHF	TGTGCCAGCAGCTTCTTGAAACAGGGCTGCCAGCCCCAGCATTTT
TRBV28	TRBJ1-2	.	TRBD1	CASSPRGQGKYGYTF	TGTGCCAGCAGTCCCCGGGGACAGGGTAAATATGGCTACACCTTC
TRBV11-3	TRBJ1-2	.	TRBD1	CASSLDPGTGPAPYGYTF	TGTGCCAGCAGCTTAGATCCTGGGACAGGCCCTGCCCCATATGGCTACACCTTC
TRBV27	TRBJ2-1	.	TRBD2	CASAPREGIGEQFF	TGTGCCAGCGCCCCGCGGGAGGGGATCGGTGAGCAGTTCTTC
TRBV14	TRBJ1-2	.	.	CASSPPGLTNVNYGYTF	TGTGCCAGCAGCCCTCCGGGACTCACAAACGTAAACTATGGCTACACCTTC
TRBV29-1	TRBJ1-1	.	.	CSVVRLTEAFF	TGCAGCGTTGTCAGGCTCACTGAAGCTTTCTTT
TRBV15	TRBJ2-1	.	TRBD2	CATSRDLVAGSYNEQFF	TGTGCCACCAGCAGAGATTTGGTAGCGGGATCCTACAATGAGCAGTTCTTC
TRBV10-3	TRBJ1-2	.	TRBD1	CAISETGQGPF	TGTGCCATCAGTGAGACTGGACAGGGCCCCTTC
TRBV19	TRBJ1-5	.	TRBD1	CASTPTGMSQPQHF	TGTGCCAGTACGCCGACAGGGATGAGTCAGCCCCAGCATTTT
TRBV6-5	TRBJ2-1	.	TRBD1	CASSWGQGPNNEQFF	TGTGCCAGCAGTTGGGGACAGGGGCCAAACAATGAGCAGTTCTTC
TRBV2	TRBJ1-2	.	.	CASSDWPVNYGYTF	TGTGCCAGCAGTGATTGGCCCGTTAACTATGGCTACACCTTC
TRBV29-1	TRBJ1-4	.	.	CSALSEKLFF	TGCAGCGCCCTTAGTGAAAAACTGTTTTTT
TRBV7-3	TRBJ2-2	.	.	CASSLEPGFGTGELFF	TGTGCCAGCAGCTTAGAACCGGGGTTCGGCACCGGGGAGCTGTTTTTT
TRBV11-2	TRBJ1-6	.	TRBD1	CASSRPGQGIYNSPLHF	TGTGCCAGCAGCCGACCGGGACAGGGGATTTATAATTCACCCCTCCACTTT
TRBV19	TRBJ2-7	.	.	CASSIVDEIHEQYF	TGTGCCAGTAGTATAGTAGATGAGATCCACGAGCAGTACTTC
TRBV2	TRBJ1-1	.	.	CASERGGGTEAFF	TGTGCCAGCGAGCGGGGGGGAGGTACTGAAGCTTTCTTT
TRBV11-2	TRBJ1-2	.	.	CASSLEMEAAEGYTF	TGTGCCAGCAGCTTAGAGATGGAAGCGGCAGAGGGCTACACCTTC
TRBV4-1	TRBJ2-7	.	TRBD2	CASSSPASGGAHEQYF	TGCGCCAGCAGCTCGCCGGCTAGCGGGGGGGCCCACGAGCAGTACTTC
TRBV12-5	TRBJ2-2	.	.	CASGLGQGNTGELFF	TGTGCTAGTGGTTTGGGGCAGGGGAACACCGGGGAGCTGTTTTTT
TRBV18	TRBJ2-6	.	.	CASSLSGANVLTF	TGTGCCAGCTCCCTGTCTGGGGCCAACGTCCTGACTTTC
TRBV5-4	TRBJ1-4	.	TRBD1	CASSFWLRTGGDENEKLFF	TGTGCCAGCAGCTTTTGGCTCAGGACAGGGGGGGATGAGAATGAAAAACTGTTTTTT
TRBV6-5	TRBJ2-7	once	TRBD1	CASSLTGISYEQYF	TGTGCCAGCAGTTTGACAGGGATCTCCTACGAGCAGTACTTC
TRBV5-3	TRBJ2-7	.	.	CAPSLGTLYEQYF	TGTGCTCCAAGCTTGGGGACTCTTTACGAGCAGTACTTC
TRBV6-1	TRBJ1-1	.	TRBD1	CASSEGWRGPGEAFF	TGTGCCAGCAGTGAAGGATGGAGGGGGCCGGGGGAAGCTTTCTTT
TRBV30	TRBJ1-5	.	.	CACSTGGSNQPQHF	TGTGCCTGCTCCACGGGAGGAAGCAATCAGCCCCAGCATTTT
TRBV6-5	TRBJ1-1	.	.	CASSYSGRTEAFF	TGTGCCAGCAGTTACTCTGGTCGGACTGAAGCTTTCTTT
TRBV5-6	TRBJ2-1	.	TRBD2	CASSWGLTNEQFF	TGTGCCAGCAGCTGGGGACTAACCAATGAGCAGTTCTTC
TRBV11-2	TRBJ2-7	.	TRBD2	CASNPSHSGGGTTYEQYF	TGTGCCAGCAACCCATCTCACTCTGGGGGGGGGACCACCTACGAGCAGTACTTC
TRBV18	TRBJ1-4	.	.	CASSLDGVETNEKLFF	TGTGCCAGCTCACTTGACGGGGTCGAAACTAATGAAAAACTGTTTTTT